The sequence of this T cell receptor (beta chain) was determined in a study of radiation and T cells in renal cell carcinoma. Overall study results and limits: Pretreatment tumor biopsies were lacking, so baseline clonotypes are unknown. In blood, top tumor clones expanded by 2 weeks, shrinking by 4.

The time point is: baseline pretreatment blood. Indicated treatment: 15 Gy SBRT to primary tumor, nephrectomy 4 weeks later. Using immunoSEQ multiplex PCR, the repertoire was profiled, and TCRdb retains in-frame clones only, with some absent. Of approximately 140,000 clones in the sample, approximately 82% were seen once. There are 13 residues in the CDR3. Worth noting for this clone: Its specificity is unknown.

V usage is TRBV21-1 and J usage is TRBJ2-7; TRBD1 reflects the table's D call only, with no check against the DNA. TRBV21-1 is a pseudogene. This clonotype originated in a woman between 45 and 60 years old with renal cell carcinoma. Sequenced here: blood, sampled from a patient whose treatment included radiotherapy and nephrectomy. For the CDR3, the DNA is TGTGCCAGCAGTCGGCAGGGGGCTTACGAGCAGTACTTC. This translates into CASSRQGAYEQYF.